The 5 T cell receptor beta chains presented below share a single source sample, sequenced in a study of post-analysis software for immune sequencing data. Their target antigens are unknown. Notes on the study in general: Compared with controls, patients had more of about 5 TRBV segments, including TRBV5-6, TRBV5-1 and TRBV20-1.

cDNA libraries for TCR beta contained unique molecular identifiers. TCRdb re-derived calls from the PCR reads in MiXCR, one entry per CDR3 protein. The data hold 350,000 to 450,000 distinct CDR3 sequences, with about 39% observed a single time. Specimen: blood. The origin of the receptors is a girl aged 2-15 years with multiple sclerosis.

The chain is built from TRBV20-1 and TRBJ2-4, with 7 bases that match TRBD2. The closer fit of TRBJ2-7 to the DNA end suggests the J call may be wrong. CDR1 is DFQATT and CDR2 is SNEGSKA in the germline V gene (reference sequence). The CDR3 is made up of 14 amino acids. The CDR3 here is CSARGGSILYEQYF. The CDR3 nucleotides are TGCAGTGCTAGGGGCGGGAGTATCCTCTACGAGCAGTACTTC.

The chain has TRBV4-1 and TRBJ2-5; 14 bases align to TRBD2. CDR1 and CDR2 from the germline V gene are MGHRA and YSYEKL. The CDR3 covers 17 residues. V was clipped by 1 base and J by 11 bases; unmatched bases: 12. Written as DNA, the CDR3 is TGCGCCAGCAGCCAAGCAAAGACTAGCGGGAGGGTTGGTGAGCAGTACTTC. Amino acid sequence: CASSQAKTSGRVGEQYF.

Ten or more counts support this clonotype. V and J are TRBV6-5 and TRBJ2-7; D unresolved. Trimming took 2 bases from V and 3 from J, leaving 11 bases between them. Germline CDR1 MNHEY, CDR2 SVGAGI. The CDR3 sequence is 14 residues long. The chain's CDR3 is CASSYDGRGYEQYF. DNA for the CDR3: TGTGCCAGCAGTTACGACGGACGAGGCTACGAGCAGTACTTC.

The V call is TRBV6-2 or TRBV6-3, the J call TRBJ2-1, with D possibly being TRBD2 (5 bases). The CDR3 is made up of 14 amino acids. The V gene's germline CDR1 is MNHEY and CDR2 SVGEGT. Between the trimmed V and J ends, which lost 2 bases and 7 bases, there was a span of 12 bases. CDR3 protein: CASSYPTPGNEQFF. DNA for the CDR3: TGTGCCAGCAGTTACCCGACCCCGGGGAATGAGCAGTTCTTC.

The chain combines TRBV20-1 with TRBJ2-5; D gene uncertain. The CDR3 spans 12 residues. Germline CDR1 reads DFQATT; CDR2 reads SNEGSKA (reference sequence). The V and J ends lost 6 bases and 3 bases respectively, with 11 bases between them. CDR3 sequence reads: CSASAPEETQYF. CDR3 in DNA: TGCAGTGCCTCAGCCCCGGAAGAGACCCAGTACTTC.